This TCR beta chain was sequenced in a study of blood T cell repertoires in COVID-19. Original analysis: Using reference gene primer amplification, nucleated cell counts were estimated. Assay: immunoSEQ multiplex PCR; the TCRdb copy retains only in-frame clones and omits some. V, J and clone size are those of that table, while D and trimming were read from the DNA. The sample gives 290,000 or so clones, around nine tenths of which show up once; over 1% is in the top ten. Trimming removed 4 bases at V and 4 bases at J, with 16 bases between. Germline V gene sequence: CDR1 MNHEY, CDR2 SVGEGT. CDR3 size: 15 residues.

This chain connects TRBV6-2 or TRBV6-3 to TRBJ2-5; TRBD2 is a possible D gene (6 bases). The receptor comes from a man between 65 and 85 years old with acute or convalescent COVID-19. Sequences were obtained from peripheral blood. In nucleotides, the CDR3 is TGTGCCAGCAGTTTCCGGGACTCAGGGTTAGAGACCCAGTACTTC. Amino acids: CASSFRDSGLETQYF.